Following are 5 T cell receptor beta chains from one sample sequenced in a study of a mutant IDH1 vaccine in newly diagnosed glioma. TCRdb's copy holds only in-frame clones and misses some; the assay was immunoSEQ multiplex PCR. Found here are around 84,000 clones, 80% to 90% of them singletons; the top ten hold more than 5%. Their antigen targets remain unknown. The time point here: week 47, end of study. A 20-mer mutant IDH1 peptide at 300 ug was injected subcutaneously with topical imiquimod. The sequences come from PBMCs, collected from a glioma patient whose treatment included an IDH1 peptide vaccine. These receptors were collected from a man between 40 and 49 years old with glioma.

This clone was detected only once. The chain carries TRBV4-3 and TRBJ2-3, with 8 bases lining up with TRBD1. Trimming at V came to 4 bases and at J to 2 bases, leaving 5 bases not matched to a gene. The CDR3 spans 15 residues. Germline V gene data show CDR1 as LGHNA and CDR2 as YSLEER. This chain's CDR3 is CASSRQDRATDTQYF. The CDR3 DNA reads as TGCGCCAGCAGCCGACAGGACAGGGCCACAGATACGCAGTATTTT.

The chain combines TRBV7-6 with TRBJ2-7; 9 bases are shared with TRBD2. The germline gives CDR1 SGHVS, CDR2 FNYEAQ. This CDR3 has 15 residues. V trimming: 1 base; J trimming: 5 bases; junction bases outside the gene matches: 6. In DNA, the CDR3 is TGTGCCAGCAGCTTAGTAGCGGGAGTAGAACACGAGCAGTACTTC. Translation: CASSLVAGVEHEQYF.

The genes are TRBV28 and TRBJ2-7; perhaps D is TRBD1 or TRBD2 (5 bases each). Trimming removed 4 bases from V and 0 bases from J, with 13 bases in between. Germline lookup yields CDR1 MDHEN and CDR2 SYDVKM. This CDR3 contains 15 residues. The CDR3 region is CASSSTGTVSYEQYF. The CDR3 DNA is TGTGCCAGCAGTTCTACCGGGACGGTCTCCTACGAGCAGTACTTC.

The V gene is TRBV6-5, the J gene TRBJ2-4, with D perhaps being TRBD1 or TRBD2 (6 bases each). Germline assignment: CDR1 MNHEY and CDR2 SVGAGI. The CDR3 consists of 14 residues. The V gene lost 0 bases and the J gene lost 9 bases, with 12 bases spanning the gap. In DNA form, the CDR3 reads TGTGCCAGCAGTTACTCGTCGGGGGACACCATTCAGTACTTC. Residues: CASSYSSGDTIQYF.

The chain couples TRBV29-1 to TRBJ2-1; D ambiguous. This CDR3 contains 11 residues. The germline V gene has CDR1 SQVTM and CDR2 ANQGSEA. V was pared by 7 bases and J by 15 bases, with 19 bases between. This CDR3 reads CSASVVQGSFF. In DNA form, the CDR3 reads TGCAGCGCCTCGGTCGTCCAAGGGTCGTTCTTC.